Sequencing of this T cell receptor (beta chain) was carried out in a study of OX40 agonist ivuxolimab in advanced cancers. Study background: Among those enrolled, mean age was around 55 years (range about 20 to 79) and roughly 84% were male. The study reported partial responses in three patients: one hepatocellular carcinoma, two cutaneous melanoma.

TCRdb's copy holds only in-frame clones and misses some; the assay was immunoSEQ multiplex PCR. The table shows 40,000 to 60,000 clones, with about nine tenths occurring only once. This CDR3 has 13 amino acids. V was clipped by 5 bases and J by 2 bases, with 10 bases between them. Germline CDR1 is SGHDT and CDR2 is YYEEEE. This TCR was sampled from an adult with an advanced solid tumor such as melanoma, head and neck, liver or kidney cancer. The chain couples TRBV5-6 to TRBJ1-1; no firm D call. Sequencing used CD4+ or CD8+ T cells sorted from blood, obtained in a trial of the OX40 agonist ivuxolimab. CDR3 in DNA: TGTGCCAGCAGTGGGGAGGGCAACACTGAAGCTTTCTTT. Translating gives CASSGEGNTEAFF.